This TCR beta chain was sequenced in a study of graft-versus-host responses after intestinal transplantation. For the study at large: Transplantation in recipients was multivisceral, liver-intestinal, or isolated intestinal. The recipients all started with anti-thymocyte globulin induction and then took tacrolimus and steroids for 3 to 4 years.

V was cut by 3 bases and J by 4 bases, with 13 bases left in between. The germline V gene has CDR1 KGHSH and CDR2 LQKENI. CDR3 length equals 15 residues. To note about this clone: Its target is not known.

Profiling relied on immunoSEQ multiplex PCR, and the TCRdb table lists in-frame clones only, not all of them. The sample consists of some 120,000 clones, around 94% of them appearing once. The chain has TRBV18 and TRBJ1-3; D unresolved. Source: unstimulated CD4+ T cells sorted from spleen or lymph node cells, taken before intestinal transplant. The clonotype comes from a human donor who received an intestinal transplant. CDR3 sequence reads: CASSPVPGAGNTIYF. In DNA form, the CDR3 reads TGTGCCAGCTCACCGGTACCGGGCGCCGGAAACACCATATATTTT.